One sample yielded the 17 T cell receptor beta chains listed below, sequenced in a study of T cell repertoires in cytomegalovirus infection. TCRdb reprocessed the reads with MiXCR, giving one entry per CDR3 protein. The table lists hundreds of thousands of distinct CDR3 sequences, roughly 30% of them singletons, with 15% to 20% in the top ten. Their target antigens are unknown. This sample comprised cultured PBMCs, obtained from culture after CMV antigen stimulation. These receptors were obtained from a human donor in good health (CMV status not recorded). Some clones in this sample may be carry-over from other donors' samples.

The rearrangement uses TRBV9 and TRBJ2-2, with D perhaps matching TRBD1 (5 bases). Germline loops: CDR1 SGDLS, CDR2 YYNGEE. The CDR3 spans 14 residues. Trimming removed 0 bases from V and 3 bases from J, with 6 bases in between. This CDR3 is CASSVEGYTGELFF. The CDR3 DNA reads TGTGCCAGCAGCGTAGAGGGGTACACCGGGGAGCTGTTTTTT.

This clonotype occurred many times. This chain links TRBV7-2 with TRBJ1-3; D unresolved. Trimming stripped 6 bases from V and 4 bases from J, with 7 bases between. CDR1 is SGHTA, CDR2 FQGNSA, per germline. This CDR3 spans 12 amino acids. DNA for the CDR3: TGTGCCAGCAGTGTCGGGGGAAACACCATATATTTT. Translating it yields CASSVGGNTIYF.

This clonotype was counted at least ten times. The CDR3 loop is CASSVLAGGRTDTQYF. CDR3 DNA sequence: TGTGCCAGCAGTGTACTAGCGGGGGGAAGAACAGATACGCAGTATTTT. The gene calls are TRBV6-1 and TRBJ2-3; 12 bases fit TRBD2. Germline-derived CDR1 and CDR2 are MNHNS and SASEGT. CDR3 length: 16 residues. J gave up 3 bases and V 4 bases, and 5 bases lay outside the gene matches.

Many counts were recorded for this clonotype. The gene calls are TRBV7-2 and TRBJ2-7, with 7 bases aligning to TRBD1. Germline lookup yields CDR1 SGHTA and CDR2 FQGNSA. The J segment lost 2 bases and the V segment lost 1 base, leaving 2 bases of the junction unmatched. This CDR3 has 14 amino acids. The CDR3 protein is CASSLEGAAYEQYF. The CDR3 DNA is TGTGCCAGCAGCTTAGAGGGGGCGGCCTACGAGCAGTACTTC.

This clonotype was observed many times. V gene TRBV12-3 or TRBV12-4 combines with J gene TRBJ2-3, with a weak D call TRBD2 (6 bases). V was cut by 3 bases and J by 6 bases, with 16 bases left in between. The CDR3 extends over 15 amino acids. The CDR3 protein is CASSFYRGESDTQYF. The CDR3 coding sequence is TGTGCCAGCAGTTTCTATCGCGGGGAGAGCGATACGCAGTATTTT.

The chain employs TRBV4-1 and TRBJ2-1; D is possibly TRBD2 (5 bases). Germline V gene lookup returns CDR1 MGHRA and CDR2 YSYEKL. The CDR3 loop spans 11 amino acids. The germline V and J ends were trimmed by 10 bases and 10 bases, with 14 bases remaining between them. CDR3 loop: CATRGQREQFF. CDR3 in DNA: TGCGCCACCCGGGGTCAGAGAGAGCAGTTCTTC.

CDR3 in amino acids: CATIRQGHQNTEAFF. The DNA of the CDR3 is TGTGCCACCATAAGGCAGGGACACCAGAACACTGAAGCTTTCTTT. This chain joins TRBV6-6 and TRBJ1-1, with D possibly being TRBD1 (6 bases). The CDR3 covers 15 residues. Trimming left V 10 bases short and J 1 base short, with 19 bases between. The germline CDR1 and CDR2 sequences are MNHNY and SVGAGI (reference sequence).

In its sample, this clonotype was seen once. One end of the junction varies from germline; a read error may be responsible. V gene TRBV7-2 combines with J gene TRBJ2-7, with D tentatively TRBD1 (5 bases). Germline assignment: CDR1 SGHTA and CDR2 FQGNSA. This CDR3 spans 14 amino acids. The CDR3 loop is CASSLAGHTEEPYF. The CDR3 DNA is TGTGCCAGCAGCTTAGCTGGACACACCGAGGAGCCGTACTTC.

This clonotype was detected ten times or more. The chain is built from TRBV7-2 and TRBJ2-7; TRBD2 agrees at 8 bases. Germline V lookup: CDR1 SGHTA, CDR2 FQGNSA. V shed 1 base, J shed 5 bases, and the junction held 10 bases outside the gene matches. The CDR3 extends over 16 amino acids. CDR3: CASSLGFGGGWNEQYF. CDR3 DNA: TGTGCCAGCAGCTTAGGGTTTGGCGGGGGGTGGAACGAGCAGTACTTC.

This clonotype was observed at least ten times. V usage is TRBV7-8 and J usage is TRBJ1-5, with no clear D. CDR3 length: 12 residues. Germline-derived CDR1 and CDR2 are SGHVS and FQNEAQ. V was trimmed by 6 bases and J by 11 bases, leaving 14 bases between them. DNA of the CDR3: TGTGCCAGCAGTTCCGCCGGGCTGTCCCAGCATTTT. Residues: CASSSAGLSQHF.

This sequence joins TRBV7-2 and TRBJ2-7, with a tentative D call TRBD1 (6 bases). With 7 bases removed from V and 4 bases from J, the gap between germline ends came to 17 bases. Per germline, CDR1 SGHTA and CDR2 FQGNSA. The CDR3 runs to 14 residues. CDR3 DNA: TGTGCCAGCAACTTCCTAGGGGGTGGGTACGAGCAGTACTTC. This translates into CASNFLGGGYEQYF.

The CDR3 region is CASSYFKNYGYTF. The CDR3 bases are TGTGCCAGCAGTTACTTTAAAAACTATGGCTACACCTTC. The genes are TRBV6-2 or TRBV6-3 and TRBJ1-2, with D unclear. V was cut by 1 base and J by 2 bases, with 5 bases left in between. This CDR3 region has 13 residues. Germline values: CDR1 MNHEY, CDR2 SVGEGT.

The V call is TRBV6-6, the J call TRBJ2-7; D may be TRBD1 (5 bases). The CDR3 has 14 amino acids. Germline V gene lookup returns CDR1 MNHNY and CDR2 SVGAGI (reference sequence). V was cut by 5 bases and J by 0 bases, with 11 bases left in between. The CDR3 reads CASSPRRGSYEQYF. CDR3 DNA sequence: TGTGCCAGCAGTCCTCGTAGGGGCTCCTACGAGCAGTACTTC.

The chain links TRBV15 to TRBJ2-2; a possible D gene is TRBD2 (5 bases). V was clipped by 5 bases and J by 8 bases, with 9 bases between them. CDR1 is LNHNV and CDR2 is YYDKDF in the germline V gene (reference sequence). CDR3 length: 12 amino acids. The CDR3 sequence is CATSQGGGELFF. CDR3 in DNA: TGTGCCACCAGCCAAGGCGGGGGGGAGCTGTTTTTT.

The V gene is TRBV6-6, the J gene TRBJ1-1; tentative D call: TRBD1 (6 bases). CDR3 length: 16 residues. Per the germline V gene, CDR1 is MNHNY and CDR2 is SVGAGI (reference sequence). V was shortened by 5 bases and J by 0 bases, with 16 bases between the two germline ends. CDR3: CASSPGEGGMNTEAFF. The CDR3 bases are TGTGCCAGCAGTCCAGGGGAGGGGGGGATGAACACTGAAGCTTTCTTT.

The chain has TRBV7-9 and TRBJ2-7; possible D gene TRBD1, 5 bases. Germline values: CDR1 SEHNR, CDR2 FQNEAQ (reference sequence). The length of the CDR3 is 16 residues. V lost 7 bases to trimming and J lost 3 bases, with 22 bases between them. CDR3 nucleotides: TGTGCCAGCACCCACTTGGGGCTCAGTTCCAGCTACGAGCAGTACTTC. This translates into CASTHLGLSSSYEQYF.

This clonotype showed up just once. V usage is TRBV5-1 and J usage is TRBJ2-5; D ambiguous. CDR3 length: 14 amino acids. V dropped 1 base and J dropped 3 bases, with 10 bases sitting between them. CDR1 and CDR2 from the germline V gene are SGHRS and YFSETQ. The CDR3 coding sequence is TGCGCCAGCAGCTTGATGTCGGTAGAAGAGACCCAGTACTTC. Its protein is CASSLMSVEETQYF.